The 13 T cell receptor beta chains given below trace back to one sample, sequenced in a study of beta chain features in type 1 diabetes. Expressed TCRB transcripts were sequenced because the entire RNA isolate underwent reverse transcription. Repertoires were generated with immunoSEQ multiplex PCR, while TCRdb's copy carries only in-frame clones and drops some. This table holds over 700,000 clones, roughly 16% found once. Sequencing was performed on naive CD4+ T cells from blood. These receptors originate from a woman aged 18 to 35 in good health.

Only a few counts were recorded for this clone. CDR3 protein: CASSLEGPRETQYF. As DNA, the CDR3 is TGCGCCAGCAGCTTGGAGGGGCCTAGGGAGACCCAGTACTTC. The chain joins TRBV5-1 to TRBJ2-5; D is perhaps TRBD1 (5 bases). The length of the CDR3 is 14 residues. V shed 0 bases and J shed 5 bases, with 11 bases lying between them. Looked up from germline, CDR1 is SGHRS and CDR2 is YFSETQ.

The J gene is TRBJ2-1, the V gene TRBV19; the match to TRBD2 covers 7 bases. This CDR3 has 14 amino acids. Germline CDR1 reads LNHDA; CDR2 reads SQIVND (reference sequence). V lost 6 bases and J lost 3; bases outside the gene matches: 5. CDR3 in DNA: TGTGCCAGTAGCGGGAGGACCTACTACAATGAGCAGTTCTTC. It yields the protein CASSGRTYYNEQFF. The full variable domain, completed using reference TRBV19 and TRBJ2-1, is DGGITQSPKYLFRKEGQNVTLSCEQNLNHDAMYWYRQDPGQGLRLIYYSQIVNDFQKGDIAEGYSVSREKKESFPLTVTSAQKNPTAFYLCASSGRTYYNEQFFGPGTRLTVL.

The V gene is TRBV5-5, the J gene TRBJ2-5, with no clear D. The germline CDR1 and CDR2 sequences are SGHKS and YYEKEE (reference sequence). This CDR3 has 14 residues. V lost 4 bases and J lost 2, with 12 bases in between. CDR3 protein: CASSPAQLQETQYF. The CDR3 coding sequence is TGTGCCAGCAGCCCAGCACAGCTACAAGAGACCCAGTACTTC.

The V call is TRBV7-3, the J call TRBJ2-1, with D uncertain. The CDR3 has 13 amino acids. Germline V lookup: CDR1 SGHTA, CDR2 FQGTGA. The V gene lost 1 base and the J gene lost 8 bases, with 9 bases spanning the gap. CDR3 protein: CASSLSQNHEQFF. The CDR3, as DNA: TGTGCCAGCAGCTTAAGTCAGAACCATGAGCAGTTCTTC.

This clone was observed a few times. Here the CDR3 reads CASIDRGFNQPQHF. The CDR3 DNA sequence: TGTGCCAGCATAGACAGGGGATTTAATCAGCCCCAGCATTTT. V usage is TRBV28 and J usage is TRBJ1-5, with TRBD1 matching 8 bases. The CDR3 loop spans 14 amino acids. J lost 4 bases, V lost 7 bases, and 6 bases had no gene match. Germline CDR1 reads MDHEN; CDR2 reads SYDVKM.

The sample holds a few counts of this clone. V usage is TRBV28 and J usage is TRBJ2-2; D is unresolved. Per germline, CDR1 MDHEN and CDR2 SYDVKM. V lost 1 base and J 0 bases, leaving 3 bases between the germline ends. The CDR3 spans 14 residues. The CDR3 spells CASSLYANTGELFF. DNA for the CDR3: TGTGCCAGCAGTTTATACGCGAACACCGGGGAGCTGTTTTTT.

This clone was seen only a few times. The chain is built from TRBV7-2 and TRBJ2-3; 9 bases are a match to TRBD2. V lost 3 bases, J lost 2 bases, and 3 bases stayed unmatched. The CDR3 consists of 15 residues. CDR1 SGHTA and CDR2 FQGNSA come from the germline V gene. CDR3 sequence (DNA): TGTGCCAGCAGCTTCCGACTAGCGGACACAGATACGCAGTATTTT. Translation gives CASSFRLADTDTQYF.

The gene calls are TRBV28 and TRBJ2-5, with TRBD1 matching over 8 bases. This CDR3 comprises 12 residues. J lost 4 bases, V lost 6 bases, and 1 base had no gene match. Germline V gives CDR1 MDHEN, CDR2 SYDVKM. The CDR3 protein is CASRDRVETQYF. The CDR3 coding sequence is TGTGCCAGCAGGGACAGGGTAGAGACCCAGTACTTC.

The chain couples TRBV28 to TRBJ2-5; maybe TRBD1 (7 bases). The closer fit of TRBJ2-7 to the DNA end suggests the J call may be wrong. This CDR3 contains 15 residues. CDR1 is MDHEN, CDR2 SYDVKM, per germline. The CDR3 loop reads CASRPNSGGSYEQYF. As DNA, the CDR3 is TGTGCCAGCAGACCCAACTCAGGGGGGTCCTACGAGCAGTACTTC.

The chain links TRBV4-3 to TRBJ2-7, with D possibly being TRBD1 (6 bases). V lost 3 bases and J 8 bases, leaving 8 bases between the germline ends. The CDR3 consists of 11 residues. CDR1 LGHNA and CDR2 YSLEER come from the germline V gene. The CDR3 region is CASSHRDKQYF. The CDR3 DNA reads TGCGCCAGCAGCCACCGGGACAAGCAGTACTTC.

This rearrangement joins TRBV28 to TRBJ2-7; maybe TRBD1 (9 bases). Trimming took 10 bases from V and 3 from J, leaving 16 bases between them. The CDR3 length is 13 residues. Per germline, CDR1 MDHEN and CDR2 SYDVKM. Written as DNA, the CDR3 is TGTGCCACGGGGGGGACAGGGTACTACGAGCAGTACTTC. It is translated as CATGGTGYYEQYF.

This clone occurred a few times. V usage is TRBV29-1 and J usage is TRBJ2-3; D is perhaps TRBD1 (6 bases). The CDR3 covers 11 residues. Deletions cut 5 bases from V and 6 bases from J, with 9 bases between. Germline V gene data show CDR1 as SQVTM and CDR2 as ANQGSEA. In DNA, the CDR3 is TGCAGCGTTTTAACAGGGGATACGCAGTATTTT. Amino acid sequence: CSVLTGDTQYF.

Here the CDR3 DNA reads TGTGCCAGCAGCAAAAGAAGGGACTCCTACGAGCAGTACTTC. It specifies CASSKRRDSYEQYF. The rearrangement uses TRBV10-3 and TRBJ2-7; D is unresolved. Per germline, CDR1 ENHRY and CDR2 SYGVKD. Trimming stripped 10 bases from V and 0 bases from J, with 16 bases between. The CDR3 has 14 residues.